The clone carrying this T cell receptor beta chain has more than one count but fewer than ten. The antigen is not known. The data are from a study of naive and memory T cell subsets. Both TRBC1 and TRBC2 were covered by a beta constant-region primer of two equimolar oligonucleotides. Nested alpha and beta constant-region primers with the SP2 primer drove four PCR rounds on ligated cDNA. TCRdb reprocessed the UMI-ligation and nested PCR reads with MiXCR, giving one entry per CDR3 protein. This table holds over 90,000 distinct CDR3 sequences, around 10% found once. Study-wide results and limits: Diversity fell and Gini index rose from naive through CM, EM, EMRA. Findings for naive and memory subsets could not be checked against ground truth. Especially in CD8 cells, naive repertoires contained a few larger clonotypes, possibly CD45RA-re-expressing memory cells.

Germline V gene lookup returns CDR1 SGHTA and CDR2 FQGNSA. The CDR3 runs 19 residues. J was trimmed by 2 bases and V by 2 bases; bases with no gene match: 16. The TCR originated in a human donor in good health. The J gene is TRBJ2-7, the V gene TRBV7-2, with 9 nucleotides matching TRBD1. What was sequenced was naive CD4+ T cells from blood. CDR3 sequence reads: CASSLSFSGVGQGPYEQYF. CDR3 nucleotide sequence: TGTGCCAGCAGCTTATCATTTTCGGGTGTAGGACAGGGGCCCTACGAGCAGTACTTC. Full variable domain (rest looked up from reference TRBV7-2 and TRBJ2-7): GAGVSQSPSNKVTEKGKDVELRCDPISGHTALYWYRQSLGQGLEFLIYFQGNSAPDKSGLPSDRFSAERTGGSVSTLTIQRTQQEDSAVYLCASSLSFSGVGQGPYEQYFGPGTRLTVT.